This T cell receptor (beta chain) is drawn from a study of T cells in pancreatic ductal adenocarcinoma (dated by TCRdb to the late 2010s). At the level of the whole study: Surgically resected pancreatic ductal adenocarcinoma specimens were analyzed for the quantity, spatial distribution, and characteristics of both suppressive cells and tumor-infiltrating CD8+ T cells, an effort aimed at clarifying the adaptive T-cell response occurring naturally.

TCR beta CDR3 regions were amplified from genomic DNA using the immunoSEQ hsTCRB kit. An Illumina HiSeq system was used for high-throughput TRB CDR3 sequencing. In the source study's methods: The immunoSEQ software was used to analyze sequencing reads, and nonproductive sequences containing premature stops or frame-shifts were removed. Repertoire clonality was computed as one minus Shannon entropy normalized by log2 of the number of unique productive sequences. What TCRdb holds here is the immuneACCESS table cut down to in-frame rearrangements. Part of the clones is not present; checked against another copy, under half of the missing clones reflect an unresolved V gene, and the others are unexplained. The V and J calls and clone size are taken from that table; D and trimming were inferred from the DNA. In this sample the table shows under 30,000 clones, roughly 92% of which occur a single time. The ten largest clones add up to under 2.5% of the sample.

Broad study findings and their caveats: There was no significant difference in T-cell clonality between tumor and blood, where mean clonality was approximately 0.12 for tumors and approximately 0.069 for blood. Since most pancreatic cancer patients present with inoperable disease, the resected cohort was skewed toward the minority of patients who had early-stage disease. Comparisons of clonality between tumor and blood may be biased toward lower diversity because tumors are enriched in CD45RO+ effector T cells rather than naive T cells. Compared with tumor samples, blood samples had more total productive templates and about 7.3-fold more unique clonotypes.

The CDR3 holds 14 amino acids from the cysteine to the phenylalanine. Only the CDR3 part of the read is kept: 42 bases, read in frame from the first base. CDR1 and CDR2 (GTSNPN, SVGIG) derive from the germline V gene (reference sequence). Trimming removed 8 bases from V and 4 bases from J; the gene matches leave 7 bases unexplained. Selected pancreatic ductal adenocarcinoma patients had undergone surgery without neoadjuvant therapy. After peripheral blood was drawn into heparin tubes, PBMCs were separated on a histopaque density gradient and then cryopreserved in around 11% DMSO. Genomic DNA was extracted from six or seven PBMC and about 9 flash-frozen tumor specimens using the DNeasy Blood and Tissue Kit with Proteinase K and RNase treatment. Worth noting for this clone: Its antigen remains unidentified. No quality values exist for individual bases; no much larger clone is one base distant.

The specimen was PBMCs. Here the chain combines TRBV30 and TRBJ2-3, and TRBD2 aligns with 12 junction nucleotides. The clonotype originates from a human donor with pancreatic ductal adenocarcinoma. The sequenced DNA: TGTGCCCGGCGACTAGCGGGAGTGTCAGATACGCAGTATTTT. It translates as CARRLAGVSDTQYF.